This record looks at one T cell receptor (beta chain) sequence and its context. What it binds is unknown. Other DNA variants within this sample encode the same CDR3. TCRdb's table, derived via immunoSEQ multiplex PCR, lists solely in-frame clones and lacks some. The table includes hundreds of thousands of clones, 60% to 80% detected once. Germline CDR1 reads SGDLS; CDR2 reads YYNGEE. After removal of 0 bases from V and 3 bases from J, the junction contained 1 base not matched to a gene. The CDR3 is 14 amino acids. This specimen belongs to a study of cytotoxic CD8 clonotypes in ibrutinib-treated CLL. Findings and limits, study-wide: Public clonotypes were uncommon and contracted or stayed stable on treatment. At baseline, clonality was higher than in age-matched healthy donors and correlated with CD8+ counts.

This chain joins TRBV9 and TRBJ2-7; 9 nucleotides align to TRBD1. The specimen comprised PBMCs, sampled after 36 months of ibrutinib treatment. The source of this sequence is a human donor with chronic lymphocytic leukemia. CDR3 sequence reads: CASSVGTGVYEQYF. The CDR3, as DNA: TGTGCCAGCAGCGTAGGGACAGGGGTCTACGAGCAGTACTTC.